One sample yielded the 20 T cell receptor beta chains listed below, sequenced in a study of shared clonotypes between healthy human individuals. Profiled with immunoSEQ multiplex PCR; TCRdb holds only in-frame clones, not every one. The sample shows millions of clones, about 95% of them seen only once. CD8 cells classed as naive were CD45RO-negative and positively selected for CCR7, excluding terminally differentiated effector memory CD45RA+ cells. The material sequenced was naive CD8+ T cells sorted from blood. The receptors stem from a man between 18 and 29 years old in good health.

As to this clone: The identical CDR3 is also encoded by other nucleotide sequences in the sample. The chain joins TRBV9 to TRBJ2-3, with 7 bases matching TRBD2. The CDR3 runs to 14 residues. Trimming took 0 bases from V and 4 from J; bases not matched to a gene: 2. Germline CDR1 and CDR2: SGDLS and YYNGEE. CDR3 loop: CASSVESGADTQYF. In nucleotides, the CDR3 is TGTGCCAGCAGCGTAGAGAGCGGGGCAGATACGCAGTATTTT.

The chain joins TRBV6-6 to TRBJ2-1, with TRBD2 matching 11 bases. Germline trimming cut 4 bases from V and 8 bases from J; bases unmatched to any gene: 10. Germline-derived CDR1 and CDR2 are MNHNY and SVGAGI (reference sequence). This CDR3 has 16 amino acids. The chain's CDR3 is CASSWVAGGPSDEQFF. The CDR3, as DNA: TGTGCCAGCAGTTGGGTAGCGGGAGGGCCTAGTGATGAGCAGTTCTTC.

The chain uses TRBV30 and TRBJ1-1; D not resolved. Deletions cut 5 bases from V and 1 base from J, with 17 bases between. Germline CDR1 GTSNPN, CDR2 SVGIG (reference sequence). CDR3 length: 15 amino acids. The CDR3 sequence: CAWGPDLPSNTEAFF. CDR3 coding DNA: TGTGCCTGGGGTCCTGACCTCCCCTCGAACACTGAAGCTTTCTTT.

The rearrangement uses TRBV29-1 and TRBJ2-7; TRBD1 agrees at 10 bases. CDR1 is SQVTM, CDR2 ANQGSEA, per germline. This CDR3 has 14 residues. V was clipped by 5 bases and J by 3 bases; unmatched bases: 7. This CDR3 reads CSVFLGDRGYEQYF. CDR3 in DNA: TGCAGCGTTTTCTTAGGGGACAGGGGCTACGAGCAGTACTTC.

In the case of this clone: Distinct nucleotide sequences in the sample also encode this CDR3. The V call is TRBV27, the J call TRBJ2-7; 8 nucleotides align to TRBD1. Per the germline V gene, CDR1 is MNHEY and CDR2 is SMNVEV (reference sequence). The CDR3 covers 13 residues. The J segment lost 7 bases and the V segment lost 2 bases, leaving 4 bases of the junction unmatched. The CDR3 DNA reads as TGTGCCAGCAGTTTAGACAGGGGCGGGGAGCAGTACTTC. This translates into CASSLDRGGEQYF.

The CDR3 region has the DNA TGCGCCAGCAGCCAAGACCCCACCGGGGGGGCGGGAGAGACCCAGTACTTC. It encodes CASSQDPTGGAGETQYF. V is TRBV4-1 and J is TRBJ2-5; 8 positions match TRBD2. V shed 0 bases, J shed 4 bases, and the junction held 10 bases outside the gene matches. The CDR3 has 17 amino acids. Germline CDR1 MGHRA, CDR2 YSYEKL.

The chain links TRBV27 to TRBJ1-5, with D possibly TRBD1 on 5 matching bases. The CDR3 length is 14 residues. The germline V gene encodes CDR1 MNHEY and CDR2 SMNVEV (reference sequence). Trimming took 6 bases from V and 1 from J, leaving 10 bases between them. CDR3 sequence (DNA): TGTGCCAGCAGCCGGGACGGGAGCAATCAGCCCCAGCATTTT. Translating gives CASSRDGSNQPQHF.

The rearrangement links TRBV5-1 to TRBJ1-3; D remains ambiguous. Germline values: CDR1 SGHRS, CDR2 YFSETQ. V was trimmed by 2 bases and J by 0 bases, leaving 9 bases between them. The length of the CDR3 is 15 residues. The CDR3 here is CASSFDLTSGNTIYF. DNA for the CDR3: TGCGCCAGCAGCTTTGACCTCACCTCTGGAAACACCATATATTTT.

This chain uses TRBV27 with TRBJ1-6, with TRBD1 as a possible D gene (6 bases). V lost 0 bases and J 10 bases, leaving 13 bases between the germline ends. This CDR3 is 15 amino acids long. Germline CDR1 reads MNHEY; CDR2 reads SMNVEV (reference sequence). The CDR3 spells CASSLSAGGVSPLHF. The CDR3 nucleotides are TGTGCCAGCAGTTTATCAGCGGGGGGCGTGTCACCCCTCCACTTT.

V is TRBV10-2 and J is TRBJ2-3, with 15 bases matching TRBD2. The V and J ends lost 6 bases and 5 bases, in that order; junction bases with no gene match: 6. The CDR3 extends over 16 amino acids. Germline assignment: CDR1 WSHSY and CDR2 SAAADI. The CDR3 sequence: CASRRTSGGGGDTQYF. In DNA, the CDR3 is TGCGCCAGCAGGCGGACTAGCGGGGGGGGAGGAGATACGCAGTATTTT.

The genes are TRBV4-1 and TRBJ2-5; D ambiguous. The end of the DNA aligns better with TRBJ2-7, so the J call may be wrong. Germline V gene lookup returns CDR1 MGHRA and CDR2 YSYEKL. This CDR3 has 11 amino acids. The CDR3: CASSQTDEQYF. The CDR3 DNA reads as TGCGCCAGCAGCCAAACAGACGAGCAGTACTTC.

The CDR3 nucleotides read TGTGCCAGCAGACTAGTTGACTCCACAGATACGCAGTATTTT. Translation: CASRLVDSTDTQYF. This chain joins TRBV6-1 and TRBJ2-3; the D gene is possibly TRBD2 (5 bases). V gave up 6 bases and J gave up 2 bases, with 12 bases separating them. CDR3 length: 14 amino acids. Germline loops: CDR1 MNHNS, CDR2 SASEGT.

This clone appeared a few times. The chain carries TRBV1 and TRBJ2-7; TRBD2, the table's D call, lacks a check against the DNA. TRBV1 is reported as a pseudogene. CDR3 length: 17 residues. This chain's CDR3 is CTSSQVPSGGLIYEQYF. For the CDR3, the DNA is TGCACCAGCAGCCAAGTCCCTAGCGGGGGTCTGATCTACGAGCAGTACTTC.

The J gene is TRBJ2-7, the V gene TRBV6-5; D might be TRBD1 or TRBD2, each matching 5 bases. Deletions cut 10 bases from V and 2 bases from J, with 21 bases between. Looked up from germline, CDR1 is MNHEY and CDR2 is SVGAGI. The CDR3 loop spans 15 amino acids. CDR3: CANPPSGPDTYEQYF. The CDR3 coding sequence is TGTGCCAACCCGCCCTCGGGACCGGATACCTACGAGCAGTACTTC.

This clone was seen a few times. V is TRBV29-1 and J is TRBJ1-1; D unresolved. This CDR3 region has 13 residues. Germline CDR1 reads SQVTM; CDR2 reads ANQGSEA. V lost 7 bases and J lost 0, with 12 bases in between. CDR3 region: CSADTGMNTEAFF. Written as DNA, the CDR3 is TGCAGCGCCGACACGGGCATGAACACTGAAGCTTTCTTT.

As concerns this clone: The same CDR3 can be traced to other DNA sequences in this sample. The J gene is TRBJ2-7, the V gene TRBV6-5; TRBD2 matches at 8 bases. V dropped 5 bases and J dropped 0; count of bases not matched to a gene: 3. The CDR3 is 14 amino acids. The germline CDR1 and CDR2 sequences are MNHEY and SVGAGI. CDR3 DNA sequence: TGTGCCAGCAGTACGAGCGGGAGCTCCTACGAGCAGTACTTC. Protein product: CASSTSGSSYEQYF.

The rearrangement uses TRBV2 and TRBJ2-7; D is uncertain. Between the trimmed V and J ends, which lost 4 bases and 3 bases, there was a span of 16 bases. Germline assignment: CDR1 SNHLY and CDR2 FYNNEI. The CDR3 is made up of 15 amino acids. CDR3 DNA sequence: TGTGCCAGCAGTGTGTCGGCAGTAGAGTACTACGAGCAGTACTTC. This gives the protein CASSVSAVEYYEQYF.

A note on this clone: The identical CDR3 is also encoded by other nucleotide sequences in the sample. This sequence joins TRBV5-4 and TRBJ1-1; D is possibly TRBD1 (5 bases). CDR1 and CDR2 from the germline V gene are SGHNT and YYREEE (reference sequence). CDR3 length: 13 amino acids. Trimming pared 3 bases from V and 1 base from J, leaving 7 bases between. This CDR3 is CASSSGQNTEAFF. CDR3 coding DNA: TGTGCCAGCAGCTCCGGACAGAACACTGAAGCTTTCTTT.

The chain recombines TRBV5-1 with TRBJ2-1; the D gene is possibly TRBD1 (5 bases). Germline assignment: CDR1 SGHRS and CDR2 YFSETQ. This CDR3 has 15 residues. V lost 0 bases to trimming and J lost 7 bases, with 14 bases between them. As DNA, the CDR3 is TGCGCCAGCAGCTTGGGTCAGGGTACTAAAAATGAGCAGTTCTTC. Its protein is CASSLGQGTKNEQFF.

The chain has TRBV27 and TRBJ1-5; 10 bases are shared with TRBD1. The CDR3 is 13 residues long. V shed 8 bases, J shed 5 bases, and the junction held 3 bases outside the gene matches. Germline V CDR1 and CDR2: MNHEY, SMNVEV (reference sequence). The DNA of the CDR3 is TGTGCCAGCCGGGACAGGGGTCATCAGCCCCAGCATTTT. This encodes CASRDRGHQPQHF.